This is a list of T cell receptor beta chains from one sample in a study of vaccination effects on CD4 cells after COVID-19. The method was immunoSEQ multiplex PCR; TCRdb's version includes in-frame clones alone and lacks a portion of them. The sample includes tens of thousands of clones, 65% to 85% of them seen just once. These TCRs are of unknown antigen specificity. The sequenced sample was CD4+ T cells from PBMCs cultured with HCoV-OC43 spike peptides, obtained before COVID-19 vaccination. The receptor source for this set is a human donor who received a COVID-19 vaccine. Each CDR3 is given with its conserved first and last residue. Each record gives: clone size, J gene, D gene, V gene, CDR3 protein, CDR3 DNA. A D gene is named only where the DNA matches it firmly. Clone size is given for some rows only: seen once, a few or many times, or a class if the clone is expanded.

>NA|TRBJ2-1|TRBD1|TRBV5-6
CASSFVDRAPYNEQFF
TGTGCCAGCAGCTTTGTCGACAGGGCGCCCTACAATGAGCAGTTCTTC
>NA|TRBJ1-1|NA|TRBV9
CASSPRGGVTEAFF
TGTGCCAGCAGCCCTCGGGGAGGGGTCACTGAAGCTTTCTTT
>NA|TRBJ1-2|NA|TRBV24-1
CATSAPRGSYTF
TGTGCCACCAGTGCCCCAAGGGGGAGCTACACCTTC
>NA|TRBJ2-1|TRBD1|TRBV19
CASSTSPRGIGDEQFF
TGTGCCAGTAGTACCTCTCCCAGGGGGATCGGCGATGAGCAGTTCTTC
>few|TRBJ1-6|TRBD1|TRBV18
CASSPPGTDSPLHF
TGTGCCAGCTCACCACCAGGGACAGACTCACCCCTCCACTTT
>NA|TRBJ1-3|NA|TRBV28
CASSISPGQKGNTIYF
TGTGCCAGCAGTATATCCCCGGGACAAAAAGGAAACACCATATATTTT
>NA|TRBJ1-2|NA|TRBV29-1
CSVEDPDTRYGYTF
TGCAGCGTTGAAGATCCGGACACGAGATATGGCTACACCTTC
>NA|TRBJ2-6|NA|TRBV5-1
CASSSGSSGANVLTF
TGCGCCAGCAGCTCGGGGAGCTCTGGGGCCAACGTCCTGACTTTC
>NA|TRBJ2-5|TRBD1|TRBV11-1
CASSTGGVGQETQYF
TGTGCCAGCAGTACAGGGGGCGTCGGGCAAGAGACCCAGTACTTC
>NA|TRBJ1-3|NA|TRBV30
CAWSTRTAGNTIYF
TGTGCCTGGAGTACCCGGACAGCTGGAAACACCATATATTTT
>NA|TRBJ2-6|NA|TRBV7-9
CASSFLGPTTGANVLTF
TGTGCCAGCAGCTTCCTTGGCCCCACAACCGGGGCCAACGTCCTGACTTTC
>NA|TRBJ2-5|TRBD1|TRBV19
CASSFPPGTGGLETQYF
TGTGCCAGTAGTTTTCCTCCCGGGACAGGGGGCTTAGAGACCCAGTACTTC
>NA|TRBJ1-3|NA|TRBV3-1/TRBV3-2
CASSQAASGNTIYF
TGTGCCAGCAGCCAAGCCGCCTCTGGAAACACCATATATTTT
>NA|TRBJ1-5|NA|TRBV18
CASSTLDSNQPQHF
TGTGCCAGCTCAACCCTGGACAGTAATCAGCCCCAGCATTTT
>NA|TRBJ1-1|NA|TRBV11-2
CASSLEWGQTNTEAFF
TGTGCCAGCAGCTTAGAGTGGGGACAAACGAACACTGAAGCTTTCTTT
>NA|TRBJ1-3|NA|TRBV21-1
CASSKEIRGPSGNTIYF
TGTGCCAGCAGCAAAGAGATCCGGGGACCCTCTGGAAACACCATATATTTT
>few|TRBJ1-2|TRBD1|TRBV6-5
CASSRTGNYGYTF
TGTGCCAGCAGTCGGACAGGAAACTATGGCTACACCTTC
>NA|TRBJ2-1|NA|TRBV30
CAWSVLFLSSYNEQFF
TGTGCCTGGAGTGTACTTTTTCTGAGCTCCTACAATGAGCAGTTCTTC
>few|TRBJ1-5|NA|TRBV3-1/TRBV3-2
CASSNPGEKSNQPQHF
TGTGCCAGCAGCAACCCAGGGGAGAAGAGCAATCAGCCCCAGCATTTT
>NA|TRBJ2-2|TRBD2|TRBV11-2
CASSLERGGELFF
TGTGCCAGCAGCCTTGAGCGGGGGGGGGAGCTGTTTTTT
>NA|TRBJ1-4|NA|TRBV5-1
CASSLIGGETNEKLFF
TGCGCCAGCAGCTTAATCGGGGGAGAAACTAATGAAAAACTGTTTTTT
>NA|TRBJ2-3|NA|TRBV10-3
CATGGGVSTDTQYF
TGCGCAACCGGGGGCGGGGTAAGCACAGATACGCAGTATTTT
>NA|TRBJ2-1|TRBD2|TRBV7-6
CASSPGGQYYEQFF
TGTGCCAGCAGCCCGGGGGGGCAATATTATGAGCAGTTCTTC
>NA|TRBJ1-4|TRBD1|TRBV6-5
CASSTGTVNEKLFF
TGTGCCAGCAGTACCGGGACAGTTAATGAAAAACTGTTTTTT
>NA|TRBJ1-6|NA|TRBV7-8
CASSLVGRDPLNSPLHF
TGTGCCAGCAGCTTAGTTGGGAGGGACCCACTAAATTCACCCCTCCACTTT
>once|TRBJ2-5|NA|TRBV29-1
CSVAFGKETQYF
TGCAGCGTTGCGTTCGGCAAGGAGACCCAGTACTTC